Listed below are T cell receptor beta chains from one sample, sequenced in a study of regulatory T cells in long-lasting Graves disease. TCRdb reanalysed the multiplex PCR reads using MiXCR and keeps one entry per CDR3 protein. The sample includes 400,000 to 500,000 distinct CDR3 sequences, roughly 17% of them seen just once. Separately, the same data were catalogued under a study of T cells in Graves' hyperthyroidism and ophthalmopathy.

The material sequenced was peripheral blood mononuclear cells (PBMCs), taken at new diagnosis, from a patient treated with antithyroid drugs. The receptors derive from a woman aged 18-35 years with Graves disease. CDR3s include the opening cysteine and the closing phenylalanine or tryptophan. The order of the fields is clone size, V gene, D gene, J gene, CDR3 protein, CDR3 DNA. A D gene is named only where the DNA matches it firmly. Size is stated for part of the rows, as once, few or many counts, or as a class when the clone is expanded.

size: -
V: TRBV20-1
D: -
J: TRBJ1-3
CDR3: CSARVRAGNTIYF
DNA: TGCAGTGCTAGAGTTAGGGCGGGAAACACCATATATTTT

size: many
V: TRBV7-9
D: TRBD1
J: TRBJ2-3
CDR3: CASSRNRGLSTDTQYF
DNA: TGTGCCAGCAGCCGGAACAGGGGGCTAAGCACAGATACGCAGTATTTT

size: few
V: TRBV12-3/TRBV12-4
D: -
J: TRBJ2-1
CDR3: CASRGSTYNEQFF
DNA: TGTGCCAGCAGGGGTTCTACCTACAATGAGCAGTTCTTC

size: few
V: TRBV20-1
D: TRBD2
J: TRBJ2-1
CDR3: CSARDPPGGGHSYNEQFF
DNA: TGCAGTGCTAGAGACCCTCCCGGGGGGGGCCACTCCTACAATGAGCAGTTCTTC

size: -
V: TRBV4-3
D: TRBD2
J: TRBJ2-1
CDR3: CASSQGQGFSGGRYNEQFF
DNA: TGCGCCAGCAGCCAAGGCCAAGGGTTTAGCGGGGGGAGGTACAATGAGCAGTTCTTC

size: -
V: TRBV7-9
D: TRBD2
J: TRBJ2-4
CDR3: CASSLGLAGVGNIQYF
DNA: TGTGCCAGCAGCTTAGGACTAGCGGGAGTGGGAAACATTCAGTACTTC

size: many
V: TRBV7-2
D: -
J: TRBJ1-2
CDR3: CASTPRRENYGYTF
DNA: TGTGCCAGCACCCCGCGTCGGGAAAACTATGGCTACACCTTC

size: many
V: TRBV7-2
D: -
J: TRBJ2-1
CDR3: CASSLTGRGYNEQFF
DNA: TGTGCCAGCAGCTTAACCGGGAGAGGATACAATGAGCAGTTCTTC

size: many
V: TRBV28
D: -
J: TRBJ2-1
CDR3: CASSTSYETDRSSYNEQFF
DNA: TGTGCCAGCAGCACTTCTTATGAAACAGACCGCAGCTCCTACAATGAGCAGTTCTTC

size: many
V: TRBV6-2/TRBV6-3
D: TRBD1
J: TRBJ2-5
CDR3: CASSYYRGYQETQYF
DNA: TGTGCCAGCAGTTACTACAGGGGCTACCAAGAGACCCAGTACTTC

size: many
V: TRBV11-1
D: -
J: TRBJ2-1
CDR3: CASSFGAGTYNEQFF
DNA: TGTGCCAGCAGCTTTGGAGCGGGCACCTACAATGAGCAGTTCTTC

size: few
V: TRBV29-1
D: TRBD2
J: TRBJ2-3
CDR3: CSVEDSGRIDTQYF
DNA: TGCAGCGTTGAAGATAGCGGGAGGATAGATACGCAGTATTTT

size: -
V: TRBV3-1
D: -
J: TRBJ2-7
CDR3: CASSRRDAQYF
DNA: TGTGCCAGCAGCCGACGGGATGCGCAGTACTTC

size: many
V: TRBV7-8
D: TRBD2
J: TRBJ2-1
CDR3: CASRPPHSGRGYNEQFF
DNA: TGTGCCAGCAGGCCACCCCATAGCGGGAGGGGTTACAATGAGCAGTTCTTC

size: few
V: TRBV3-1
D: -
J: TRBJ2-5
CDR3: CASSQVQGSEYF
DNA: TGTGCCAGCAGCCAAGTACAAGGGAGCGAGTACTTC

size: few
V: TRBV24-1
D: -
J: TRBJ1-1
CDR3: CATSDRGLGTSF
DNA: TGTGCCACCAGTGATAGAGGCCTAGGGACTTCCTTT

size: -
V: TRBV2
D: TRBD2
J: TRBJ2-1
CDR3: CASRGSGTSGTEQFF
DNA: TGTGCCAGCAGAGGATCCGGGACTAGCGGGACTGAGCAGTTCTTC